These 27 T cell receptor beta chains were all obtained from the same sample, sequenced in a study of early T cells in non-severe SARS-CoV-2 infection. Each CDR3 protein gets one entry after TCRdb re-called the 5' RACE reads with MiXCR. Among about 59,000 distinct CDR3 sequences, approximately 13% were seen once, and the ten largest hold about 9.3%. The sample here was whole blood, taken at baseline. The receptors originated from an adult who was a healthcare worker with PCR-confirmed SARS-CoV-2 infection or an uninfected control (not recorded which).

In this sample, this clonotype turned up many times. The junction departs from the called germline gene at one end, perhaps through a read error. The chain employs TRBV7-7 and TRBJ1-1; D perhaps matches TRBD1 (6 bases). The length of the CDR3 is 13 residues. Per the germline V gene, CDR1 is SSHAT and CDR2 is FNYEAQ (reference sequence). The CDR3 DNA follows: TGTGCTAGCAGCCCAGGGGAATCTGGTGAAGCTTTCTTT. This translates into CASSPGESGEAFF.

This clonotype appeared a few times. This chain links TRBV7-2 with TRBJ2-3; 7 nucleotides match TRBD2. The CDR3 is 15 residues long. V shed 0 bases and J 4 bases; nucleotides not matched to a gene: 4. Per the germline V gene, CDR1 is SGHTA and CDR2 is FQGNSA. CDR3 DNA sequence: TGTGCCAGCAGCTTAGCTGCGGGAGCTCCAGATACGCAGTATTTT. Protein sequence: CASSLAAGAPDTQYF.

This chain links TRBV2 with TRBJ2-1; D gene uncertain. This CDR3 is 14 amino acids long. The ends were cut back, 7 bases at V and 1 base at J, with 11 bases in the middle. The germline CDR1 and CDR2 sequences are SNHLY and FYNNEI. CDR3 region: CASNNQRSYNEQFF. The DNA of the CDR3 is TGTGCCAGCAACAATCAGAGGTCCTACAATGAGCAGTTCTTC. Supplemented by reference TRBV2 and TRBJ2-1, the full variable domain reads EPEVTQTPSHQVTQMGQEVILRCVPISNHLYFYWYRQILGQKVEFLVSFYNNEISEKSEIFDDQFSVERPDGSNFTLKIRSTKLEDSAMYFCASNNQRSYNEQFFGPGTRLTVL.

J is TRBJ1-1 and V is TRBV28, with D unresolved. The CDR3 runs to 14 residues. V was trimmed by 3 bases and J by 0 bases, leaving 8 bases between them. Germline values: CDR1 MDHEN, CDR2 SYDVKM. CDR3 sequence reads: CASSFGRVNTEAFF. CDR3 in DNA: TGTGCCAGCAGTTTCGGACGCGTGAACACTGAAGCTTTCTTT.

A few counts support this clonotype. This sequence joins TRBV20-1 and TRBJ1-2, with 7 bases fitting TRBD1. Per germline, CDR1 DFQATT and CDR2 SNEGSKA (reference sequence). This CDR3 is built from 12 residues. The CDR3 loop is CIPQGVRYGYTF. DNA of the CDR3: TGCATCCCCCAGGGGGTTCGGTATGGCTACACCTTC.

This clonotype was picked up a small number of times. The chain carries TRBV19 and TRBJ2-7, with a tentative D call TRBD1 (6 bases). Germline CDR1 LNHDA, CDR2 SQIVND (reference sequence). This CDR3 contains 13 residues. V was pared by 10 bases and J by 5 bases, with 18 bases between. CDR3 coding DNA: TGTGCCACCATGAGACCAAACAGGGACGAGCAGTACTTC. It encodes CATMRPNRDEQYF.

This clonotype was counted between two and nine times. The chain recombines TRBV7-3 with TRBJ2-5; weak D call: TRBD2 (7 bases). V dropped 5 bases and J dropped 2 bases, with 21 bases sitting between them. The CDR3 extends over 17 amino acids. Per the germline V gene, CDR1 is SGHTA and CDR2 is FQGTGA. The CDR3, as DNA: TGTGCCAGCAGCCGGGGGGCTTCCAGAAGGGGGCAAGAGACCCAGTACTTC. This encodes CASSRGASRRGQETQYF.

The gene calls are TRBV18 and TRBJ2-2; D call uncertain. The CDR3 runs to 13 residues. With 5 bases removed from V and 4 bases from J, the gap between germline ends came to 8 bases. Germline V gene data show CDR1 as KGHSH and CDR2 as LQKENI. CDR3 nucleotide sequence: TGTGCCAGCTCATACAGCTCCACCGGGGAGCTGTTTTTT. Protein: CASSYSSTGELFF.

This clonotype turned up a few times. The CDR3 here is CASSPFGDYEQYF. The CDR3 DNA sequence: TGTGCCAGCTCACCGTTCGGAGACTACGAGCAGTACTTC. The chain is built from TRBV18 and TRBJ2-7; no reliable D call. V was shortened by 3 bases and J by 3 bases, with 9 bases between the two germline ends. The CDR3 is made up of 13 amino acids. Germline V gives CDR1 KGHSH, CDR2 LQKENI.

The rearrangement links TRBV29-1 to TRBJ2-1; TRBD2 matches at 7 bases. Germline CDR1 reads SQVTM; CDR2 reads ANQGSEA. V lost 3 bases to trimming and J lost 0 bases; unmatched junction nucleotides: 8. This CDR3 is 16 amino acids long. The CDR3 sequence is CSVEPSGESSYNEQFF. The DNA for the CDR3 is TGCAGCGTTGAGCCTAGCGGCGAGAGCTCCTACAATGAGCAGTTCTTC.

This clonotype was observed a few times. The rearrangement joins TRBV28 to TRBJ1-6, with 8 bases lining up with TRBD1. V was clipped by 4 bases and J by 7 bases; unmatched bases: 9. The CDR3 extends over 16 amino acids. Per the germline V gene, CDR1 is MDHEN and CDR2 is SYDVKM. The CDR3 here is CASSSQGARRNSPLHF. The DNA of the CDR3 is TGTGCCAGCAGTTCGCAGGGGGCGCGACGGAATTCACCCCTCCACTTT. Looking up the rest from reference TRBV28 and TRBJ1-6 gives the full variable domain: DVKVTQSSRYLVKRTGEKVFLECVQDMDHENMFWYRQDPGLGLRLIYFSYDVKMKEKGDIPEGYSVSREKKERFSLILESASTNQTSMYLCASSSQGARRNSPLHFGNGTRLTVT.

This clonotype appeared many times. Here the CDR3 reads CASSASPWGNQPQHF. The CDR3, as DNA: TGTGCCAGCAGCGCAAGTCCATGGGGCAATCAGCCCCAGCATTTT. The chain has TRBV9 and TRBJ1-5; D is uncertain. The CDR3 spans 15 residues. Germline CDR1 SGDLS, CDR2 YYNGEE. Trimming cost V 3 bases and J 2 bases, with 12 bases left between them.

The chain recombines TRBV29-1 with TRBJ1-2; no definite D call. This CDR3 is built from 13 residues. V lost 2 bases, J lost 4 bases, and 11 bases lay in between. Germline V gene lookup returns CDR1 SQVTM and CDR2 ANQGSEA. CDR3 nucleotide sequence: TGCAGCGTTGAACCCCCATCTACCTATGGCTACACCTTC. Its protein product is CSVEPPSTYGYTF.

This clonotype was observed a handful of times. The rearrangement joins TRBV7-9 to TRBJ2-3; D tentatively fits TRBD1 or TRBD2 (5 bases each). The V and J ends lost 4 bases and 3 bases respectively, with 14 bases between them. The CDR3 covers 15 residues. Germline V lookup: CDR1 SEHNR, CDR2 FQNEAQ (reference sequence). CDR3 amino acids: CASSSGTPLTDTQYF. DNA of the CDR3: TGTGCCAGCAGCTCCGGGACCCCTTTGACAGATACGCAGTATTTT.

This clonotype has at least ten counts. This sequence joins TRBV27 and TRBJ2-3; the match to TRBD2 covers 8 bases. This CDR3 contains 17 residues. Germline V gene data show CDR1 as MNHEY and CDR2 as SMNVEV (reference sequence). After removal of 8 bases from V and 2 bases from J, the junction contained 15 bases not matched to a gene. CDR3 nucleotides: TGTGCCAGCCGATACGGGGGGGCAGGGGTTCCCACAGATACGCAGTATTTT. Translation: CASRYGGAGVPTDTQYF.

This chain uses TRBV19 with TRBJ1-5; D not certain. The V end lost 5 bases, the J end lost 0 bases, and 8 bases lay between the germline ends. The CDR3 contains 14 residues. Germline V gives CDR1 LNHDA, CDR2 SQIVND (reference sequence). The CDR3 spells CASSLTGSNQPQHF. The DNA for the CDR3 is TGTGCCAGTAGTTTAACTGGTAGCAATCAGCCCCAGCATTTT.

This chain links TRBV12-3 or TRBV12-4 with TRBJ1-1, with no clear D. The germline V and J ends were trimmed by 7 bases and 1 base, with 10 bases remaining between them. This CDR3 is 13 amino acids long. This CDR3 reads CASIFTWNTEAFF. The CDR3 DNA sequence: TGTGCCAGCATTTTTACATGGAACACTGAAGCTTTCTTT.

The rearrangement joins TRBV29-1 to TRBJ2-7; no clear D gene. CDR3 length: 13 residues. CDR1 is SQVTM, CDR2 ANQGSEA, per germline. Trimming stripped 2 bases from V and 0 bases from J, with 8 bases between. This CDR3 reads CSVELGSSYEQYF. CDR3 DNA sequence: TGCAGCGTTGAATTGGGTAGCTCCTACGAGCAGTACTTC.

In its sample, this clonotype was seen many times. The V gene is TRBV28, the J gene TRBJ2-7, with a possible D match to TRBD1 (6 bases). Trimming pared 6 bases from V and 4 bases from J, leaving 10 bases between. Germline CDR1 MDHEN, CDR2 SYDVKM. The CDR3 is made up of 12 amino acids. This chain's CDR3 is CASRPDRYEQYF. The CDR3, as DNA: TGTGCCAGCAGACCGGACAGATACGAGCAGTACTTC.

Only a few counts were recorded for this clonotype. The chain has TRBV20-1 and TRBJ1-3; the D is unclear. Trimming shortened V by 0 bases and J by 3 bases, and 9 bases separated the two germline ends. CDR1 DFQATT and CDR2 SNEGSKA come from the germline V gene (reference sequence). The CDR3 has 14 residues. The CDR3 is CSARDKKLGNTIYF. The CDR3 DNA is TGCAGTGCTAGAGACAAGAAACTTGGAAACACCATATATTTT.

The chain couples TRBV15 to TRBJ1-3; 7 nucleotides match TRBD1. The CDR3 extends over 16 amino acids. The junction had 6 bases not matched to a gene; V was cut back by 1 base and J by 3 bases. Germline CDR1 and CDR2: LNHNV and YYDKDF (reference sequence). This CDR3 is CATSRATGSNGNTIYF. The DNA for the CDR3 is TGTGCCACCAGCAGAGCGACAGGGAGTAATGGAAACACCATATATTTT.

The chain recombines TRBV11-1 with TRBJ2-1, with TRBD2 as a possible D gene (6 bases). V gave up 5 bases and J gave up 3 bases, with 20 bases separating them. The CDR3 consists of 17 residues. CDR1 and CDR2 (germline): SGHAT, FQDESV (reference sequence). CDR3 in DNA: TGTGCCAGCAGCCCCCCCGGGAGCGGATCAATCTACAATGAGCAGTTCTTC. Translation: CASSPPGSGSIYNEQFF.

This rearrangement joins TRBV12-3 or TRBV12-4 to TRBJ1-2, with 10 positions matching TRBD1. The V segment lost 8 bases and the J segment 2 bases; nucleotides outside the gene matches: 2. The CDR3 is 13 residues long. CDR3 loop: CASGGQGNYGYTF. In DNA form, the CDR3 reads TGTGCCAGCGGGGGACAGGGGAACTATGGCTACACCTTC.

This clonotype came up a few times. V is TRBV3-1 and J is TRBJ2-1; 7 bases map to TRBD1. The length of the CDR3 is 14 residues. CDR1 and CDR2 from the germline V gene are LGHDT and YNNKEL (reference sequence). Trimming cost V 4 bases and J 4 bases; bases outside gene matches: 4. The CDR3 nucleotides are TGTGCCAGCAGCCGTCCGGGACAGTACAATGAGCAGTTCTTC. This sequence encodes CASSRPGQYNEQFF.

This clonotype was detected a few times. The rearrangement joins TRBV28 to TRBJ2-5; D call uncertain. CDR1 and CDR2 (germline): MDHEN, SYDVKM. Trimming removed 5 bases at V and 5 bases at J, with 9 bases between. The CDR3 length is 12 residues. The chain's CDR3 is CASSPAIETQYF. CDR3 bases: TGTGCCAGCAGTCCCGCTATTGAGACCCAGTACTTC.

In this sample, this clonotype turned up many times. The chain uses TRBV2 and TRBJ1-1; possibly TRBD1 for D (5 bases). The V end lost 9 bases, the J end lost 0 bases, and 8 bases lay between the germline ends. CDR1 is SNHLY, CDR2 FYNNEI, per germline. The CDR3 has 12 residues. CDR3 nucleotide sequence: TGTGCCAGAGGACAAATGAACACTGAAGCTTTCTTT. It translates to CARGQMNTEAFF.

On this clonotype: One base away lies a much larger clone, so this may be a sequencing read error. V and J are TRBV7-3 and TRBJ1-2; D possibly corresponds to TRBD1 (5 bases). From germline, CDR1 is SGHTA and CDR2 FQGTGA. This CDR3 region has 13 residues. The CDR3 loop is CTSSFTGTDGYTF. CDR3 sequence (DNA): TGTACCAGCAGCTTCACAGGAACTGATGGCTACACCTTC. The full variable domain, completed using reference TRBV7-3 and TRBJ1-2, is GAGVSQTPSNKVTEKGKYVELRCDPISGHTALYWYRQSLGQGPEFLIYFQGTGAADDSGLPNDRFFAVRPEGSVSTLKIQRTERGDSAVYLCTSSFTGTDGYTFGSGTRLTVV.